This TCR beta chain was documented in a study of OX40 agonist ivuxolimab in advanced cancers. Across the whole study: Antecedent anti-PD-1, anti-PD-L1 or anti-CTLA-4 therapy was permissible, with roughly 40% having received some. Three patients, one with hepatocellular carcinoma and two with cutaneous melanoma, achieved partial responses. Findings and limits, study-wide: Several nonresponders also turned out to have low normalized T-cell clonal expansion.

Clones were read by immunoSEQ multiplex PCR, and TCRdb kept only the in-frame ones, dropping some. Found here are 60,000 to 85,000 clones, about 92% of them singletons; the top ten hold over 8.5%. Autoimmune disease history or systemic immunosuppression was exclusionary. Turning to this clone: What it binds is not known.

Trimming stripped 0 bases from V and 0 bases from J, with 5 bases between. The CDR3 covers 14 residues. CDR1 and CDR2 from the germline V gene are MNHEY and SVGAGI. This receptor was identified in an adult with an advanced solid tumor such as melanoma, head and neck, liver or kidney cancer. This specimen consisted of CD4+ or CD8+ T cells sorted from blood, obtained in a trial of the OX40 agonist ivuxolimab. The rearrangement links TRBV6-5 to TRBJ1-1; D is unresolved. As DNA, the CDR3 is TGTGCCAGCAGTTACTCGGCCCTGAACACTGAAGCTTTCTTT. It codes for CASSYSALNTEAFF.